Listed below are T cell receptor beta chains from one sample, sequenced in a study of blood T cell repertoires in COVID-19. Assay: immunoSEQ multiplex PCR; the TCRdb copy retains only in-frame clones and omits some. The sample holds over 200,000 clones, around 83% seen once. The specimen sequenced was peripheral blood. These receptors all come from a man older than 75 with acute or convalescent COVID-19. CDR3s include the opening cysteine and the closing phenylalanine or tryptophan. D genes are given only for firm matches. Expanded clones get a size class; other rows say once, few or many, or leave the size out.

j_call v_call clone_size d_call cdr3_nt cdr3_aa
TRBJ2-5 TRBV11-2 - - TGTGCCAGCAGCTTATCCCGCCAAGAGACCCAGTACTTC CASSLSRQETQYF
TRBJ1-2 TRBV25-1 - - TGTGCCAGCACGGCAGGGCTTTACGGGGGCTACACCTTC CASTAGLYGGYTF
TRBJ2-1 TRBV6-5 once - TGTGCCAGCAGTTACCGTCCTTTAGTCACCTACAATGAGCAGTTCTTC CASSYRPLVTYNEQFF
TRBJ2-3 TRBV6-2/TRBV6-3 - TRBD1 TGTGCCAGCAGTCCAGGGGGCCCCGCCTGGAGTACAGATACGCAGTATTTT CASSPGGPAWSTDTQYF
TRBJ2-7 TRBV6-2/TRBV6-3 - TRBD2 TGTGCCAGCAGTTACCCTCAGTGGGCTAGCGGGAGGGCCTCTCAAAGGCACGAGCAGTACTTC CASSYPQWASGRASQRHEQYF
TRBJ2-3 TRBV10-3 - - TGTGCCATCAGGACGGACCTCCGGGGTAGCACAGATACGCAGTATTTT CAIRTDLRGSTDTQYF
TRBJ1-1 TRBV4-1 - - TGCGCCAGCAGCCAAGAAGGAGACCGCACGCGCGCTTTCTTT CASSQEGDRTRAFF
TRBJ2-1 TRBV15 - - TGTGCCACCAGCAGAGATATAGCGGTTAACTACAATGAGCAGTTCTTC CATSRDIAVNYNEQFF
TRBJ1-2 TRBV28 - - TGTGCCAGCACTTTAGGGGGGAGGCAGAACTATGGCTACACCTTC CASTLGGRQNYGYTF
TRBJ2-4 TRBV6-2/TRBV6-3 - - TGTGCCAGCAGTTACTCAGGCGGGGTTGCGAACATTCAGTACTTC CASSYSGGVANIQYF
TRBJ1-4 TRBV19 - - TGTGCCAGTAGGAGTGGTCGGGTCGGTGAAAAACTGTTTTTT CASRSGRVGEKLFF
TRBJ1-4 TRBV21-1 - - TGTGCCAGCAGCAAAGGGACAGATGATGAAAAACTGTTTTTT CASSKGTDDEKLFF
TRBJ1-1 TRBV7-2 - - TGTGCCAGCAGCTTAGCCCAGGGCTGGACTGAAGCTTTCTTT CASSLAQGWTEAFF
TRBJ1-6 TRBV19 few - TGTGCCAGTAGTATAGACCTTATGGGGCAAGCGAACCATAATTCACCCCTCCACTTT CASSIDLMGQANHNSPLHF
TRBJ2-5 TRBV6-5 - TRBD1 TGTGCCAGCAGTTCTTCAGGGGGCAAGACCCAGTACTTC CASSSSGGKTQYF
TRBJ2-1 TRBV2 - - TGTGCCAGCAGTGTTTCCGGCAATGAGCAGTTCTTC CASSVSGNEQFF
TRBJ2-7 TRBV6-2/TRBV6-3 - TRBD2 TGTGCCAGCAGCAGAGCGGGAGCGGTCTACGAGCAGTACTTC CASSRAGAVYEQYF
TRBJ2-7 TRBV5-1 - TRBD1 TGCGCCAGCAGCCCGCGACAGGGGGGTAACGAGCAGTACTTC CASSPRQGGNEQYF
TRBJ2-2 TRBV30 - - TGTGCCTGGAGTATCCTCAGGACTACCCCAGGGACCGGGGAGCTGTTTTTT CAWSILRTTPGTGELFF
TRBJ2-3 TRBV5-1 - TRBD2 TGCGCCAGCAGCTTGAGGCGGTCAGCGGGAGGGCTTGGCACAGATACGCAGTATTTT CASSLRRSAGGLGTDTQYF
TRBJ2-1 TRBV7-8 - TRBD1 TGTGCCAGCAGCTTAGTGGTGATTGGGGGACAGGGATACAATGAGCAGTTCTTC CASSLVVIGGQGYNEQFF
TRBJ1-1 TRBV5-4 - - TGTGCCAGCAGCTTGCCAGGACATCTAAACACTGAAGCTTTCTTT CASSLPGHLNTEAFF
TRBJ2-7 TRBV6-5 few - TGTGCCACGAGGAGGGGCGGTTACGAGCAGTACTTC CATRRGGYEQYF
TRBJ2-3 TRBV28 - TRBD2 TGTGCCAGCAGTTCCCCTAGCGGGAGGATCGCAGATACGCAGTATTTT CASSSPSGRIADTQYF
TRBJ2-5 TRBV2 - - TGTGCCAGCAGTGCCCAGACAGGGAGGATTCGGTACCAAGAGACCCAGTACTTC CASSAQTGRIRYQETQYF
TRBJ1-6 TRBV7-8 - - TGTGCCAGCAGCTTAGCACAGGATAATTCACCCCTCCACTTT CASSLAQDNSPLHF
TRBJ1-2 TRBV6-2/TRBV6-3 - - TGTGCCAGCAGTTATCTCTCGGAGAACTATGGCTACACCTTC CASSYLSENYGYTF
TRBJ2-5 TRBV24-1 - - TGTGCCACCAGTGACCGTTCCACTGACCAGGGTATCGACGAGACCCAGTACTTC CATSDRSTDQGIDETQYF
TRBJ2-4 TRBV6-1 - - TGTGCCAGCAGTGATTGGGCAGGGCCACAGATAGCCAAAAACATTCAGTACTTC CASSDWAGPQIAKNIQYF
TRBJ1-5 TRBV28 - TRBD1 TGTGCCAGCAGAGAACAGGGGAATCAGCCCCAGCATTTT CASREQGNQPQHF
TRBJ1-5 TRBV28 - TRBD1 TGTGCCAGCAATAATGGGACAGACGGTCAGCCCCAGCATTTT CASNNGTDGQPQHF
TRBJ2-7 TRBV19 - - TGTGCCAGTAGCGGGAGAATGGGGTACGAGCAGTACTTC CASSGRMGYEQYF
TRBJ1-1 TRBV29-1 - - TGCAGCGTTGCACAACAGGGAACAAGTTTTGAAGCTTTCTTT CSVAQQGTSFEAFF
TRBJ2-3 TRBV9 - - TGTGCCAGCAGCGTAGGCCGGGTTCTTTTCACAGATACGCAGTATTTT CASSVGRVLFTDTQYF
TRBJ2-5 TRBV5-6 - TRBD1 TGTGCCAGCAGCTTTAACAGGGGGCCTGTGGAGACCCAGTACTTC CASSFNRGPVETQYF
TRBJ2-1 TRBV24-1 - - TGTGCCACCAGTGATTTCGGAGATGAGCAGTTCTTC CATSDFGDEQFF
TRBJ2-7 TRBV7-2 - TRBD1 TGTGCCAGCAGCTTCGGGACAGGGATGGAGCAGTACTTC CASSFGTGMEQYF
TRBJ1-1 TRBV3-1/TRBV3-2 few - TGTGCCAGCAGCCTGGGGGGAACCGCGGTCGCTGAAGCTTTCTTT CASSLGGTAVAEAFF
TRBJ1-4 TRBV5-1 few TRBD1 TGCGCCAGCAGCCTAGGACAGGGTTTCTCCTATAATGAAAAACTGTTTTTT CASSLGQGFSYNEKLFF
TRBJ1-1 TRBV19 - - TGTGCCAGTAGCCCGGCCCCGGGGACTGAAGCTTTCTTT CASSPAPGTEAFF
TRBJ2-2 TRBV11-3 - - TGTGCCAGCAGCTTGACGATACAGACAGGGGAGCTGTTTTTT CASSLTIQTGELFF
TRBJ2-5 TRBV7-2 - TRBD2 TGTGCCAGCAGCTTATCCGCCCCGACTAGCGGGAGGGCCACAGAGACCCAGTACTTC CASSLSAPTSGRATETQYF
TRBJ2-3 TRBV18 - TRBD2 TGTGCCAGCTCACCACTAGCGGGAGTTGATACGCAGTATTTT CASSPLAGVDTQYF
TRBJ1-4 TRBV9 - - TGTGCCAGCAGCGTAGCTGGGGGGAACAATGAAAAACTGTTTTTT CASSVAGGNNEKLFF
TRBJ2-5 TRBV12-3/TRBV12-4 - - TGTGCCAGCAGTTGGGACTCGGAAGAGACCCAGTACTTC CASSWDSEETQYF
TRBJ2-7 TRBV7-9 - TRBD2 TGTGCCAGCAGCTCCAGAATAGCGGGAGGTAACGAGCAGTACTTC CASSSRIAGGNEQYF
TRBJ1-4 TRBV7-9 once TRBD1 TGTGCCAGCAGCCGGAGTAGGGGGCTAAGTTCTAATGAAAAACTGTTTTTT CASSRSRGLSSNEKLFF
TRBJ2-5 TRBV9 - TRBD2 TGTGCCAGCAGCGTAGGAGGGCTAGCGGGGGACCAAGAGACCCAGTACTTC CASSVGGLAGDQETQYF
TRBJ2-6 TRBV5-1 many - TGCGCCAGCAGCTTGGGACAGCCTGGGGCCAACGTCCTGACTTTC CASSLGQPGANVLTF
TRBJ2-1 TRBV11-3 once TRBD2 TGTGCCAGCAGCGCTCTTACTAGCGGGAGGGCCAGTCAGTACAATGAGCAGTTCTTC CASSALTSGRASQYNEQFF
TRBJ2-1 TRBV2 - - TGTGCCAGCAGTGAAGCGGAGGGCAATGAGCAGTTCTTC CASSEAEGNEQFF
TRBJ2-3 TRBV6-4 - TRBD2 TGTGCCAGCAGTCAGACCGGGGGGGCAGCGGATACGCAGTATTTT CASSQTGGAADTQYF
TRBJ2-7 TRBV5-1 few TRBD1 TGCGCCAGCAGCTTTGCTTTGGGACAGGGGGTCTACGAGCAGTACTTC CASSFALGQGVYEQYF